These 23 T cell receptor beta chains originate from one sample sequenced in a study of OX40 agonist ivuxolimab in advanced cancers. Only in-frame clones appear in the TCRdb table, and some are missing; sequencing was by immunoSEQ multiplex PCR. The data contain under 80,000 clones, about 90% of them seen just once; the ten biggest clones take up around 2%. This specimen consisted of CD4+ or CD8+ T cells sorted from blood, obtained in a trial of the OX40 agonist ivuxolimab. All receptors come from an adult with an advanced solid tumor such as melanoma, head and neck, liver or kidney cancer.

The chain uses TRBV15 and TRBJ1-1, with TRBD1 matching 7 bases. In germline, CDR1 is LNHNV, CDR2 YYDKDF (reference sequence). Trimming at V came to 0 bases and at J to 4 bases, leaving 5 bases not matched to a gene. CDR3 length: 15 residues. The CDR3 loop is CATSREYDRVTEAFF. The CDR3 DNA sequence: TGTGCCACCAGCAGAGAGTACGACAGGGTCACTGAAGCTTTCTTT.

The genes are TRBV15 and TRBJ2-1, with 11 positions matching TRBD2. Germline V gives CDR1 LNHNV, CDR2 YYDKDF (reference sequence). V trimming: 2 bases; J trimming: 6 bases; junction bases outside the gene matches: 9. The CDR3 runs to 17 residues. The CDR3 spells CATSRSNSGRVGNEQFF. The CDR3 nucleotides read TGTGCCACCAGCAGATCGAATAGCGGGAGGGTAGGCAATGAGCAGTTCTTC.

V and J are TRBV28 and TRBJ2-3; 9 bases are shared with TRBD2. The CDR3 runs to 15 residues. V was clipped by 6 bases and J by 1 base; unmatched bases: 5. Per germline, CDR1 MDHEN and CDR2 SYDVKM. The DNA for the CDR3 is TGTGCCAGCAGAGGACTAGCGCCTCGCACAGATACGCAGTATTTT. The encoded protein is CASRGLAPRTDTQYF.

The chain has TRBV9 and TRBJ1-2; D possibly corresponds to TRBD1 (6 bases). The CDR3 loop spans 15 amino acids. V was trimmed by 4 bases and J by 10 bases, leaving 23 bases between them. Germline V gene data show CDR1 as SGDLS and CDR2 as YYNGEE. The CDR3 sequence: CASSLPWTDSQIYTF. CDR3 coding DNA: TGTGCCAGCAGCTTACCTTGGACAGACTCCCAAATCTACACCTTC.

The chain has TRBV5-1 and TRBJ2-1; D is perhaps TRBD2 (7 bases). V lost 2 bases and J lost 4, with 10 bases in between. In germline, CDR1 is SGHRS, CDR2 YFSETQ. CDR3 length equals 14 residues. As DNA, the CDR3 is TGCGCCAGCAGCTTAGGGGGGGATTACAATGAGCAGTTCTTC. It codes for CASSLGGDYNEQFF.

This clone has a handful of counts. CDR3 nucleotides: TGTGCCACCTCCTCCCGGACAGTCTACGAGCAGTACTTC. It yields the protein CATSSRTVYEQYF. The J gene is TRBJ2-7, the V gene TRBV7-9, with D maybe TRBD1 (6 bases). Germline V CDR1 and CDR2: SEHNR, FQNEAQ (reference sequence). V dropped 10 bases and J dropped 3 bases, with 16 bases sitting between them. The CDR3 spans 13 residues. Supplemented by reference TRBV7-9 and TRBJ2-7, the full variable domain reads DTGVSQNPRHKITKRGQNVTFRCDPISEHNRLYWYRQTLGQGPEFLTYFQNEAQLEKSRLLSDRFSAERPKGSFSTLEIQRTEQGDSAMYLCATSSRTVYEQYFGPGTRLTVT.

This sequence joins TRBV5-1 and TRBJ1-6; tentative D call: TRBD1 (5 bases). The CDR3 length is 14 residues. The V gene lost 4 bases and the J gene lost 7 bases, with 12 bases spanning the gap. CDR1 and CDR2 from the germline V gene are SGHRS and YFSETQ. Written as DNA, the CDR3 is TGCGCCAGCAGCCCCGGGGACCCGAATTCACCCCTCCACTTT. Translated, it gives CASSPGDPNSPLHF.

The chain carries TRBV7-3 and TRBJ2-3; TRBD2 matches 13 bases. Germline assignment: CDR1 SGHTA and CDR2 FQGTGA. This CDR3 comprises 16 residues. V dropped 4 bases and J dropped 0; count of bases not matched to a gene: 1. The CDR3 loop reads CASSSGLAGSTDTQYF. CDR3 DNA: TGTGCCAGCAGCTCGGGACTAGCGGGGAGCACAGATACGCAGTATTTT.

This chain connects TRBV18 to TRBJ2-3; 12 bases are shared with TRBD1. From germline, CDR1 is KGHSH and CDR2 LQKENI. Trimming took 3 bases from V and 4 from J; bases not matched to a gene: 5. This CDR3 has 16 amino acids. CDR3 in DNA: TGTGCCAGCTCACCTCGGGGGACAGGGGGCCCAGATACGCAGTATTTT. Encoded protein: CASSPRGTGGPDTQYF.

J is TRBJ2-2 and V is TRBV6-6, with 8 bases matching TRBD1. CDR3 length: 14 amino acids. CDR1 and CDR2 (germline): MNHNY, SVGAGI (reference sequence). With V trimmed by 5 bases and J by 7 bases, 6 bases remained unmatched. As DNA, the CDR3 is TGTGCCAGCAGTCCCAGGGGGCGATACGGGGAGCTGTTTTTT. This sequence encodes CASSPRGRYGELFF.

This chain links TRBV28 with TRBJ1-4, with 9 bases that match TRBD1. Germline V CDR1 and CDR2: MDHEN, SYDVKM. V shed 5 bases, J shed 2 bases, and the junction held 3 bases outside the gene matches. There are 15 residues in the CDR3. CDR3 DNA sequence: TGTGCCAGCAGTACAGGGGGCCCCACTAATGAAAAACTGTTTTTT. This codes for CASSTGGPTNEKLFF. The full variable domain, its missing parts supplied by reference TRBV28 and TRBJ1-4, is DVKVTQSSRYLVKRTGEKVFLECVQDMDHENMFWYRQDPGLGLRLIYFSYDVKMKEKGDIPEGYSVSREKKERFSLILESASTNQTSMYLCASSTGGPTNEKLFFGSGTQLSVL.

This chain links TRBV6-6 with TRBJ1-5, with D hard to call. Trimming pared 6 bases from V and 4 bases from J, leaving 10 bases between. The CDR3 spans 13 residues. Looked up from germline, CDR1 is MNHNY and CDR2 is SVGAGI (reference sequence). The CDR3 DNA follows: TGTGCCAGCAGCACAGAGAGTAATCAGCCCCAGCATTTT. Translating it yields CASSTESNQPQHF.

This sequence joins TRBV4-2 and TRBJ1-3; D gene unclear. CDR1 is LGHNA and CDR2 is YNFKEQ in the germline V gene. The CDR3 has 15 residues. Trimming stripped 0 bases from V and 1 base from J, with 7 bases between. CDR3: CASSQDRGSGNTIYF. In DNA, the CDR3 is TGTGCCAGCAGCCAAGATCGGGGATCTGGAAACACCATATATTTT.

V usage is TRBV11-3 and J usage is TRBJ1-2, with D unresolved. V lost 0 bases, J lost 4 bases, and 15 bases lay in between. The germline V gene has CDR1 SGHNT and CDR2 YENEEA. The CDR3 runs 16 residues. The CDR3 DNA follows: TGTGCCAGCAGCTTAGAGGGTCGGAACGGGAGCTATGGCTACACCTTC. Protein: CASSLEGRNGSYGYTF.

The chain has TRBV28 and TRBJ2-3; perhaps TRBD2 as D (5 bases). The ends were cut back, 8 bases at V and 8 bases at J, with 8 bases in the middle. Per the germline V gene, CDR1 is MDHEN and CDR2 is SYDVKM. This CDR3 comprises 10 residues. The CDR3 nucleotides read TGTGCCAGCGAGAGCGGTACGCAGTATTTT. It is translated as CASESGTQYF.

V is TRBV7-9 and J is TRBJ2-3, with D tentatively TRBD2 (5 bases). Trimming shortened V by 5 bases and J by 0 bases, and 6 bases separated the two germline ends. In germline, CDR1 is SEHNR, CDR2 FQNEAQ (reference sequence). The CDR3 length is 13 residues. CDR3 DNA sequence: TGTGCCAGCAGCAGAGGGAGCACAGATACGCAGTATTTT. Protein product: CASSRGSTDTQYF.

The chain carries TRBV9 and TRBJ2-7; maybe TRBD2 (5 bases). This CDR3 has 15 amino acids. Germline V gives CDR1 SGDLS, CDR2 YYNGEE. With 3 bases removed from V and 4 bases from J, the gap between germline ends came to 17 bases. CDR3 residues: CASSGPPGKSYEQYF. In DNA, the CDR3 is TGTGCCAGCAGCGGGCCCCCGGGAAAATCGTACGAGCAGTACTTC.

This sequence joins TRBV28 and TRBJ1-2; D unclear. From germline, CDR1 is MDHEN and CDR2 SYDVKM. The V and J ends lost 6 bases and 8 bases respectively, with 19 bases between them. This CDR3 region has 14 residues. In DNA, the CDR3 is TGTGCCAGCAGCCCGATAAGGACCTTGGGAGGCTACACCTTC. Translation gives CASSPIRTLGGYTF.

The chain uses TRBV4-1 and TRBJ2-7; D is tentatively TRBD1 or TRBD2 (5 bases each). Trimming stripped 3 bases from V and 2 bases from J, with 8 bases between. This CDR3 region has 13 residues. Germline V gene sequence: CDR1 MGHRA, CDR2 YSYEKL. CDR3 DNA sequence: TGCGCCAGCAGCCACATGGGGGCCTACGAGCAGTACTTC. Encoded protein: CASSHMGAYEQYF.

This chain uses TRBV5-4 with TRBJ2-4, with a possible D match to TRBD2 (5 bases). Germline V CDR1 and CDR2: SGHNT, YYREEE (reference sequence). This CDR3 contains 13 residues. The germline V and J ends were trimmed by 0 bases and 8 bases, with 9 bases remaining between them. As DNA, the CDR3 is TGTGCCAGCAGCTTGGGGGAGTGGGACATTCAGTACTTC. Protein: CASSLGEWDIQYF.

V gene TRBV27 combines with J gene TRBJ2-2; maybe TRBD2 (5 bases). CDR1 is MNHEY, CDR2 SMNVEV, per germline (reference sequence). Trimming took off 5 bases at V and 4 bases at J, with 17 bases between the two ends. The CDR3 has 16 amino acids. CDR3 residues: CASSTPTTSGTGELFF. For the CDR3, the DNA is TGTGCCAGCAGTACGCCGACTACCTCGGGCACCGGGGAGCTGTTTTTT.

The gene calls are TRBV7-9 and TRBJ1-3; the D gene is possibly TRBD1 (5 bases). The CDR3 extends over 15 amino acids. Germline values: CDR1 SEHNR, CDR2 FQNEAQ (reference sequence). V was pared by 4 bases and J by 0 bases, with 10 bases between. This CDR3 is CASSSTGISGNTIYF. As DNA, the CDR3 is TGTGCCAGCAGCTCCACAGGAATCTCTGGAAACACCATATATTTT.

The chain couples TRBV7-2 to TRBJ2-7; weak D call: TRBD2 (5 bases). CDR1 is SGHTA and CDR2 is FQGNSA in the germline V gene. This CDR3 has 14 amino acids. The V and J ends lost 7 bases and 2 bases respectively, with 15 bases between them. The CDR3 here is CASTQGSGTYEQYF. CDR3 coding DNA: TGTGCCAGCACCCAAGGGAGCGGAACCTACGAGCAGTACTTC.